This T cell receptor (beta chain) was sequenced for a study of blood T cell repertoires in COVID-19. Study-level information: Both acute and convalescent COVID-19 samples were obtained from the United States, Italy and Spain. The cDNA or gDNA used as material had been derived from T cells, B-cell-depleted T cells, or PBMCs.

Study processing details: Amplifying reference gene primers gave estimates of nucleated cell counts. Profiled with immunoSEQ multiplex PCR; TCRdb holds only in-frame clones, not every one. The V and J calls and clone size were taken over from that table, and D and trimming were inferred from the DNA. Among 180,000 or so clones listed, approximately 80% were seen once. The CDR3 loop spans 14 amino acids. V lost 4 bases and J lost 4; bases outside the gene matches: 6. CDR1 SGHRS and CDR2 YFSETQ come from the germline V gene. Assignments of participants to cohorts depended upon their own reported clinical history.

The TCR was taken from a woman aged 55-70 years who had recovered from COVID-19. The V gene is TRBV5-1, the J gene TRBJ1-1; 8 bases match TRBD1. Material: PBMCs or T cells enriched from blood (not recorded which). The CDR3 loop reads CASSSGQGGTEAFF. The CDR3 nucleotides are TGCGCCAGCAGCAGTGGACAGGGCGGCACTGAAGCTTTCTTT.